Sequencing of this T cell receptor (beta chain) was carried out in a study of identical twins. The CDR3 runs to 15 residues. CDR1 is MNHNS and CDR2 is SASEGT in the germline V gene. Trimming shortened V by 1 base and J by 0 bases, and 10 bases separated the two germline ends. TCRdb re-derived calls from the 5' RACE reads in MiXCR, one entry per CDR3 protein. The sample includes 400,000 to 650,000 distinct CDR3 sequences, under 25% of them seen just once. This clonotype appeared once. Another study also made use of these data, one on T cells expressing NK-cell markers. That work contributes: Investigators obtained TCR beta repertoires from sorted CD3+CD56+NKG2C+, CD3+CD56+NKG2C- and CD3+CD56-NKG2C+ T cells. The use of an anti-gamma-delta TCR antibody, which was added in several experiments, restricted sorting to T cells expressing alpha-beta TCR.

The sample was CD4+ T cells sorted from blood. V usage is TRBV6-1 and J usage is TRBJ2-7, with D maybe TRBD2 (5 bases). The receptor comes from a woman younger than 30 in good health. The CDR3 nucleotides are TGTGCCAGCAGTGAAGTTAAAGGGAGCTCCTACGAGCAGTACTTC. Its translation: CASSEVKGSSYEQYF.